This TCR beta chain stems from a study of T-cell reconstitution after alpha-beta-depleted transplantation in children. Molecular barcoding with unique molecular identifiers was used for the TCRbeta library. Each CDR3 protein gets one entry after TCRdb re-called the PCR reads with MiXCR. This table has around 370,000 distinct CDR3 sequences, over 9% appearing once. CDR3 length equals 15 residues. Deletions cut 8 bases from V and 1 base from J, with 12 bases between. CDR1 SEHNR and CDR2 FQNEAQ come from the germline V gene (reference sequence). This clonotype was counted ten times or more. The chain uses TRBV7-9 and TRBJ2-6; D not resolved. The receptor's source is a human donor who donated a stem cell graft to a child with acute lymphoblastic leukemia. The starting material was PBMCs from the stem cell graft donor, obtained from the stem cell graft. CDR3 residues: CASSVPSSGANVLTF. CDR3 bases: TGTGCCAGCTCTGTCCCAAGTTCTGGGGCCAACGTCCTGACTTTC.